This T cell receptor (beta chain) was sequenced in a study of blood T cell repertoires in COVID-19. Sequenced by immunoSEQ multiplex PCR; TCRdb stores in-frame clones only, minus some. The table includes roughly 300,000 clones, roughly four fifths detected once. CDR3 length: 17 residues. Germline assignment: CDR1 LGHNA and CDR2 YSLEER. V lost 1 base and J lost 0; bases outside the gene matches: 9. This chain connects TRBV4-3 to TRBJ2-7; TRBD2 matches 7 bases. The sequence was collected from a woman aged 45-60 years who had recovered from COVID-19. Sequenced material: peripheral blood. CDR3 sequence: CASSQVGLADSSYEQYF. In nucleotides, the CDR3 is TGCGCCAGCAGCCAAGTGGGCCTAGCGGATTCCTCCTACGAGCAGTACTTC.